Listed below are T cell receptor beta chains from one sample, sequenced in a study of cytomegalovirus exposure and HLA in healthy donors. TCRdb keeps only in-frame clones here, not all; method: immunoSEQ multiplex PCR. Of approximately 150,000 clones in the sample, roughly nine tenths were seen once. Sequenced sample: PBMCs. The receptors were sampled from a woman aged 18-29 years in good health and CMV-seropositive. Each CDR3 is given with its conserved first and last residue. The D gene is left open where the match is weak. Some rows mark clone size as missing; the rest say once, few, many or name a class of expanded clone.

D: TRBD2
V: TRBV7-8
J: TRBJ2-7
size: .
CDR3: CASSVAGVSGEQYF
DNA: TGTGCCAGCAGCGTAGCGGGAGTCTCGGGCGAGCAGTACTTC

D: .
V: TRBV7-2
J: TRBJ2-3
size: .
CDR3: CASSLRASESDTQYF
DNA: TGTGCCAGCAGCCTACGGGCTAGCGAGTCAGATACGCAGTATTTT

D: TRBD1
V: TRBV5-1
J: TRBJ1-3
size: .
CDR3: CASSLSPGTAGNTIYF
DNA: TGCGCCAGCAGCTTGTCCCCCGGGACAGCTGGAAACACCATATATTTT

D: TRBD2
V: TRBV30
J: TRBJ2-1
size: .
CDR3: CAWTLSGGAEEQFF
DNA: TGTGCCTGGACGCTAAGCGGGGGGGCGGAGGAGCAGTTCTTC

D: .
V: TRBV7-9
J: TRBJ1-1
size: .
CDR3: CASSPPTGDMNTEAFF
DNA: TGTGCCAGCAGCCCACCAACTGGGGACATGAACACTGAAGCTTTCTTT

D: .
V: TRBV11-2
J: TRBJ2-6
size: few
CDR3: CASSVEGSGANVLTF
DNA: TGTGCCAGCAGTGTAGAGGGCTCTGGGGCCAACGTCCTGACTTTC

D: TRBD2
V: TRBV7-6
J: TRBJ2-5
size: .
CDR3: CASSLTSGANQETQYF
DNA: TGTGCCAGCAGCTTAACTAGCGGCGCTAACCAAGAGACCCAGTACTTC

D: .
V: TRBV11-1
J: TRBJ2-5
size: .
CDR3: CASSLVRETQYF
DNA: TGTGCCAGCAGCTTAGTGAGGGAGACCCAGTACTTC

D: TRBD1
V: TRBV4-1
J: TRBJ1-5
size: .
CDR3: CASSQADWRTGDQPQHF
DNA: TGCGCCAGCAGCCAAGCGGATTGGAGGACAGGCGATCAGCCCCAGCATTTT

D: .
V: TRBV30
J: TRBJ1-3
size: few
CDR3: CAWTRGSGNTIYF
DNA: TGTGCCTGGACACGGGGTTCTGGAAACACCATATATTTT

D: .
V: TRBV30
J: TRBJ1-2
size: .
CDR3: CAWSVRARRGYTF
DNA: TGTGCCTGGAGTGTACGGGCACGGAGGGGCTACACCTTC

D: .
V: TRBV4-1
J: TRBJ2-3
size: .
CDR3: CASSQGGVLPQYF
DNA: TGCGCCAGCAGCCAAGGTGGAGTCCTTCCGCAGTATTTT

D: .
V: TRBV4-1
J: TRBJ2-3
size: .
CDR3: CASSQASGVFFGTDTQYF
DNA: .

D: TRBD1
V: TRBV5-1
J: TRBJ1-1
size: .
CDR3: CASSLLNRGRGTEAFF
DNA: TGCGCCAGCAGCCTACTAAACAGGGGGCGTGGGACTGAAGCTTTCTTT

D: TRBD1
V: TRBV6-4
J: TRBJ1-4
size: .
CDR3: CASIPDRDNEKLFF
DNA: TGTGCCAGCATCCCGGACAGGGATAATGAAAAACTGTTTTTT

D: TRBD2
V: TRBV9
J: TRBJ2-7
size: .
CDR3: CASSPYTSGAPYEQYF
DNA: TGTGCCAGCAGCCCTTACACTAGCGGAGCCCCCTACGAGCAGTACTTC

D: TRBD1
V: TRBV19
J: TRBJ2-7
size: .
CDR3: CASSIGTGGPNEQYF
DNA: TGTGCCAGTAGTATAGGGACAGGGGGCCCAAACGAGCAGTACTTC

D: TRBD2
V: TRBV27
J: TRBJ2-7
size: .
CDR3: CASRLAGGVYEQYF
DNA: TGTGCCAGCAGACTAGCGGGAGGTGTGTACGAGCAGTACTTC

D: .
V: TRBV20-1
J: TRBJ2-5
size: .
CDR3: CSAIPRETQYF
DNA: TGCAGTGCTATCCCTCGGGAGACCCAGTACTTC

D: TRBD1
V: TRBV6-5
J: TRBJ2-1
size: .
CDR3: CASSSGGNEQFF
DNA: TGTGCCAGCAGTTCAGGGGGCAATGAGCAGTTCTTC

D: TRBD2
V: TRBV27
J: TRBJ2-5
size: .
CDR3: CASSSAGEETQYF
DNA: TGTGCCAGCAGTTCGGCGGGAGAGGAGACCCAGTACTTC

D: TRBD1
V: TRBV7-2
J: TRBJ2-7
size: .
CDR3: CASSARTGVFNEQYF
DNA: TGTGCCAGCAGCGCTCGGACAGGGGTTTTCAACGAGCAGTACTTC

D: .
V: TRBV11-1
J: TRBJ1-2
size: .
CDR3: CASSLSTPGGLARGYTF
DNA: TGTGCCAGCAGCTTATCTACCCCCGGCGGATTGGCGCGGGGCTACACCTTC

D: .
V: TRBV10-2
J: TRBJ2-1
size: .
CDR3: CASSVTGTIGGNEQFF
DNA: TGCGCCAGCAGTGTAACCGGGACAATCGGCGGAAATGAGCAGTTCTTC

D: .
V: TRBV28
J: TRBJ2-3
size: .
CDR3: CASSFYGTSLDTQYF
DNA: TGTGCCAGCAGTTTCTACGGGACAAGTTTAGATACGCAGTATTTT

D: TRBD1
V: TRBV28
J: TRBJ1-6
size: .
CDR3: CASSSGQGVSPLHF
DNA: TGTGCCAGCAGCTCCGGACAGGGAGTTTCACCCCTCCACTTT

D: TRBD2
V: TRBV7-9
J: TRBJ2-3
size: .
CDR3: CASSILAVTDTQYF
DNA: TGTGCCAGCAGCATACTAGCGGTCACAGATACGCAGTATTTT

D: .
V: TRBV10-3
J: TRBJ2-7
size: .
CDR3: CAISESPADSSYEQYF
DNA: TGTGCCATCAGTGAGTCGCCGGCGGATTCCTCCTACGAGCAGTACTTC

D: .
V: TRBV19
J: TRBJ1-1
size: .
CDR3: CASSFTDMNTEAFF
DNA: TGTGCCAGTAGTTTTACAGATATGAACACTGAAGCTTTCTTT

D: TRBD2
V: TRBV28
J: TRBJ2-3
size: .
CDR3: CASSPRTSGISDTQYF
DNA: TGTGCCAGCAGCCCCAGGACTAGCGGGATCTCAGATACGCAGTATTTT

D: TRBD1
V: TRBV7-2
J: TRBJ2-7
size: .
CDR3: CASSQGTGEEQYF
DNA: TGTGCCAGCAGCCAGGGGACAGGGGAAGAGCAGTACTTC

D: TRBD1
V: TRBV13
J: TRBJ2-3
size: .
CDR3: CASSAGQGGMVTQYF
DNA: TGTGCCAGCAGCGCGGGACAGGGGGGTATGGTCACGCAGTATTTT

D: TRBD1
V: TRBV28
J: TRBJ1-1
size: .
CDR3: CAGTDGMNTEAFF
DNA: TGTGCCGGGACAGATGGGATGAACACTGAAGCTTTCTTT

D: .
V: TRBV5-4
J: TRBJ2-2
size: once
CDR3: CASSSVAGELFF
DNA: TGTGCCAGCAGCTCAGTGGCCGGGGAGCTGTTTTTT

D: TRBD1
V: TRBV9
J: TRBJ1-1
size: .
CDR3: CASSTGQPFMNTEAFF
DNA: TGTGCCAGCAGCACGGGACAGCCCTTCATGAACACTGAAGCTTTCTTT

D: .
V: TRBV11-2
J: TRBJ1-1
size: .
CDR3: CASSLEGGTEAFF
DNA: TGTGCCAGCAGCTTGGAGGGAGGGACTGAAGCTTTCTTT

D: .
V: TRBV25-1
J: TRBJ1-2
size: .
CDR3: CASSEVGARLRGYTF
DNA: TGTGCCAGCAGTGAGGTGGGCGCCCGCCTTAGGGGCTACACCTTC

D: TRBD1
V: TRBV6-1
J: TRBJ1-4
size: .
CDR3: CASRPGQANEKLFF
DNA: TGTGCCAGCAGGCCGGGACAGGCAAATGAAAAACTGTTTTTT

D: .
V: TRBV4-2
J: TRBJ1-5
size: few
CDR3: CASSQGTAQPQHF
DNA: TGTGCCAGCAGCCAAGGGACAGCCCAGCCCCAGCATTTT

D: TRBD2
V: TRBV7-2
J: TRBJ2-4
size: once
CDR3: CASSLRRREGIKNIQYF
DNA: TGTGCCAGCAGCTTACGACGGCGGGAGGGGATCAAAAACATTCAGTACTTC

D: TRBD1
V: TRBV7-9
J: TRBJ2-5
size: .
CDR3: CASTGTALQETQYF
DNA: TGTGCCAGCACGGGGACAGCCCTTCAAGAGACCCAGTACTTC

D: TRBD2
V: TRBV5-4
J: TRBJ2-7
size: .
CDR3: CASSPGSPGGGEQYF
DNA: TGTGCCAGCAGCCCGGGGTCACCGGGGGGGGGCGAGCAGTACTTC

D: TRBD1
V: TRBV4-1
J: TRBJ2-7
size: once
CDR3: CASSQDLMDRGYEQYF
DNA: TGCGCCAGCAGCCAAGATCTAATGGACAGGGGATACGAGCAGTACTTC

D: .
V: TRBV7-9
J: TRBJ1-1
size: .
CDR3: CASSSQDTMNTEAFF
DNA: TGTGCCAGCAGCTCACAGGACACGATGAACACTGAAGCTTTCTTT

D: .
V: TRBV4-1
J: TRBJ2-3
size: .
CDR3: CASSTADTQYF
DNA: TGCGCCAGCAGCACAGCAGATACGCAGTATTTT

D: TRBD2
V: TRBV7-9
J: TRBJ2-3
size: .
CDR3: CASSSGLAGGGTDTQYF
DNA: TGTGCCAGCAGCTCGGGACTAGCGGGAGGAGGGACAGATACGCAGTATTTT

D: .
V: TRBV5-1
J: TRBJ2-1
size: .
CDR3: CASSWGQKETYNEQFF
DNA: TGCGCCAGCAGCTGGGGACAAAAAGAGACCTACAATGAGCAGTTCTTC

D: .
V: TRBV5-1
J: TRBJ2-1
size: .
CDR3: CASRTSGTSYNEQFF
DNA: TGCGCCAGCAGAACAAGCGGGACATCCTACAATGAGCAGTTCTTC

D: TRBD2
V: TRBV11-3
J: TRBJ2-2
size: once
CDR3: CASSQTGGTFPTGELFF
DNA: TGTGCCAGCAGCCAAACGGGGGGAACGTTCCCGACCGGGGAGCTGTTTTTT

D: .
V: TRBV19
J: TRBJ2-1
size: once
CDR3: CASSNGPGVGNEQFF
DNA: TGTGCCAGTAGTAATGGTCCAGGGGTCGGTAATGAGCAGTTCTTC